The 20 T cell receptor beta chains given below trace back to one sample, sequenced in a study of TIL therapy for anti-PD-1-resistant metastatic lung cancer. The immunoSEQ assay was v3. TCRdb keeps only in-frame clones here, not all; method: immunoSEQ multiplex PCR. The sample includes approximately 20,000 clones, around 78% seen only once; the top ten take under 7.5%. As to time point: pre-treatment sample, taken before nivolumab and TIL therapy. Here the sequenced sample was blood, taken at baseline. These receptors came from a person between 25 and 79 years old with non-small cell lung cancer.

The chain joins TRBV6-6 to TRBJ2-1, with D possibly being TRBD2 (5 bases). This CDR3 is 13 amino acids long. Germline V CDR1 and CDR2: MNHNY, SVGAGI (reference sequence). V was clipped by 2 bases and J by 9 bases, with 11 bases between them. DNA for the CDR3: TGTGCCAGCAGTTACGGTGGGAGCTTTGAGCAGTTCTTC. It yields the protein CASSYGGSFEQFF.

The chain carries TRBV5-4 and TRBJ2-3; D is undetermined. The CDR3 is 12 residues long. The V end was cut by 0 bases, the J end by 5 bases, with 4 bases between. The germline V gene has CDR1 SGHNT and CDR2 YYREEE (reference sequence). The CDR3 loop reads CASSLAQDTQYF. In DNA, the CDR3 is TGTGCCAGCAGCTTGGCCCAAGATACGCAGTATTTT. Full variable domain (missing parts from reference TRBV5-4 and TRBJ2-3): ETGVTQSPTHLIKTRGQQVTLRCSSQSGHNTVSWYQQALGQGPQFIFQYYREEENGRGNFPPRFSGLQFPNYSSELNVNALELDDSALYLCASSLAQDTQYFGPGTRLTVL.

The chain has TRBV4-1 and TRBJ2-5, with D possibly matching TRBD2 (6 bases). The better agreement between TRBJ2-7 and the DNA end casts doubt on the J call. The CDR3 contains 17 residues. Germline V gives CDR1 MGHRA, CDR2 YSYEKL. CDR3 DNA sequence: TGCGCCAGCAGCCAAGGGCTTGGCGGGGCGAACTCCTACGAGCAGTACTTC. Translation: CASSQGLGGANSYEQYF.

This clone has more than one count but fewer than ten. CDR3 residues: CASRTAGGGTDTQYF. DNA for the CDR3: TGTGCCAGCAGGACAGCGGGGGGGGGCACAGATACGCAGTATTTT. This chain links TRBV5-4 with TRBJ2-3; 10 nucleotides match TRBD2. Germline V gene sequence: CDR1 SGHNT, CDR2 YYREEE (reference sequence). V lost 5 bases, J lost 1 base, and 4 bases stayed unmatched. This CDR3 has 15 amino acids.

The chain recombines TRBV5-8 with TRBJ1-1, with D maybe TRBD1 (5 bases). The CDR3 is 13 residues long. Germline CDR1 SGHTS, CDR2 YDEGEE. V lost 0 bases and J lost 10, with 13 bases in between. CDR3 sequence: CASSLAMQGGAFF. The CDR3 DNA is TGTGCCAGCAGCTTGGCAATGCAGGGTGGAGCTTTCTTT.

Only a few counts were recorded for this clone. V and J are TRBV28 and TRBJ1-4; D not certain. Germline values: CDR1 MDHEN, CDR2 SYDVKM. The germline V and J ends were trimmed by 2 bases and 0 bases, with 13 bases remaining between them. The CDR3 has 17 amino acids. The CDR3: CASSLVTALATNEKLFF. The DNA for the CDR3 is TGTGCCAGCAGTTTAGTAACAGCTCTTGCAACTAATGAAAAACTGTTTTTT.

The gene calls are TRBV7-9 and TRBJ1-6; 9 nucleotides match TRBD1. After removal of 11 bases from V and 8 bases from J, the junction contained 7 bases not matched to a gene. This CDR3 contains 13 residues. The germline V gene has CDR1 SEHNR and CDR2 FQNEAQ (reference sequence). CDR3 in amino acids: CAGSRTGDSPLHF. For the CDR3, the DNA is TGTGCCGGATCCAGGACAGGGGATTCACCCCTCCACTTT.

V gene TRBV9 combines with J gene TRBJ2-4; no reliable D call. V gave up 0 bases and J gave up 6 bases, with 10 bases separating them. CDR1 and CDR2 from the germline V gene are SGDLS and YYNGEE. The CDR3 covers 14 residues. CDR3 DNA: TGTGCCAGCAGCGTAGGGGTAGGGTTAAACATTCAGTACTTC. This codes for CASSVGVGLNIQYF. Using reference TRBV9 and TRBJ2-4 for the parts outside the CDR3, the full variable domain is DSGVTQTPKHLITATGQRVTLRCSPRSGDLSVYWYQQSLDQGLQFLIQYYNGEERAKGNILERFSAQQFPDLHSELNLSSLELGDSALYFCASSVGVGLNIQYFGAGTRLSVL.

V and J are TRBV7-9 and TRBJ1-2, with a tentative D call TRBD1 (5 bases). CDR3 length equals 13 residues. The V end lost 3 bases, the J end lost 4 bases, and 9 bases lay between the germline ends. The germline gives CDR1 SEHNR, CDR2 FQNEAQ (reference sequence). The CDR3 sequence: CASSFQGPYGYTF. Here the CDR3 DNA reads TGTGCCAGCAGCTTTCAGGGACCCTATGGCTACACCTTC. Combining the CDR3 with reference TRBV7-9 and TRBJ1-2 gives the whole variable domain DTGVSQNPRHKITKRGQNVTFRCDPISEHNRLYWYRQTLGQGPEFLTYFQNEAQLEKSRLLSDRFSAERPKGSFSTLEIQRTEQGDSAMYLCASSFQGPYGYTFGSGTRLTVV.

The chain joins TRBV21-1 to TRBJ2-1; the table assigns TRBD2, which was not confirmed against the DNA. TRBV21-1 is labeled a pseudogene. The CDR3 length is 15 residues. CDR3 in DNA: TGTGCCAGCACGCCAAAGCGGGAGTCCTACAATGAGCAGTTCTTC. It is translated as CASTPKRESYNEQFF.

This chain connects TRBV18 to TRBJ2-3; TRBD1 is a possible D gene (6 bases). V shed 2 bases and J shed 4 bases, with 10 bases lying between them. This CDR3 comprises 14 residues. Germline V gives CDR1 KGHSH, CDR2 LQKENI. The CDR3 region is CASSPKTGSDTQYF. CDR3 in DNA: TGTGCCAGCTCACCAAAAACAGGGTCAGATACGCAGTATTTT.

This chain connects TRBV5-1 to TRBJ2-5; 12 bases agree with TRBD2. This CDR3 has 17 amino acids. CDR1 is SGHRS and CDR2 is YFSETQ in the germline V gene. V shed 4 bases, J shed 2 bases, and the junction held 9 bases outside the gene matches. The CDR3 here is CASSALLAGGLQETQYF. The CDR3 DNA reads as TGCGCCAGCAGCGCACTACTAGCGGGGGGATTACAAGAGACCCAGTACTTC.

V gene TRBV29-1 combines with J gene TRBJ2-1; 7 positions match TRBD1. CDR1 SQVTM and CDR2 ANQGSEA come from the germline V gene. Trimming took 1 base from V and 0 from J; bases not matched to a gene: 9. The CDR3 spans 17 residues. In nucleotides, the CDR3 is TGCAGCGTTGAAGGGGACAGAATATCTTCCTCCTACAATGAGCAGTTCTTC. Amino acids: CSVEGDRISSSYNEQFF.

CDR3 in amino acids: CASSQFVGGSYEQYF. CDR3 sequence (DNA): TGCGCCAGCAGCCAATTTGTAGGGGGGTCCTACGAGCAGTACTTC. This sequence joins TRBV4-1 and TRBJ2-7; D possibly matches TRBD1 or TRBD2 (6 bases each). This CDR3 is 15 amino acids long. With 2 bases removed from V and 1 base from J, the gap between germline ends came to 12 bases. Germline values: CDR1 MGHRA, CDR2 YSYEKL.

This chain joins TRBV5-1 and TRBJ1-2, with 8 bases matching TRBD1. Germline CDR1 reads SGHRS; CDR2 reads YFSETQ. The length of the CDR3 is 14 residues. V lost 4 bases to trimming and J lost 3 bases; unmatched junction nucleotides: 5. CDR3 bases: TGCGCCAGCAGCCCCCTGACAGGGGACTATGGCTACACCTTC. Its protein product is CASSPLTGDYGYTF.

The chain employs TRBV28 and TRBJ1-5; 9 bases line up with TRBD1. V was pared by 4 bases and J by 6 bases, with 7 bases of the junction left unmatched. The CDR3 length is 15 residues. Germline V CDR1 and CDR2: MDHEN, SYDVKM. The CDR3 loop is CASSYHRGQFQPQHF. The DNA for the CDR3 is TGTGCCAGCAGTTACCACAGGGGGCAGTTTCAGCCCCAGCATTTT.

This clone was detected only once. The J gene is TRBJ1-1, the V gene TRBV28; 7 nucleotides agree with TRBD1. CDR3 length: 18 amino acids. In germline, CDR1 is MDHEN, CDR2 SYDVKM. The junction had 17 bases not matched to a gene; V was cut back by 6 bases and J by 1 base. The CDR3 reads CASSSRILRDRENTEAFF. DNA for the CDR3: TGTGCCAGCAGCTCTCGTATCCTGCGGGACAGAGAGAACACTGAAGCTTTCTTT.

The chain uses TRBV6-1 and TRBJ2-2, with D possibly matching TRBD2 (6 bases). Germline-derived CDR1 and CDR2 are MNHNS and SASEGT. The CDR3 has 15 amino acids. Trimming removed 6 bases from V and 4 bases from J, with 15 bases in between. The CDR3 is CASSRTGTRTGELFF. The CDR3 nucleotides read TGTGCCAGCAGCCGCACCGGGACTCGCACCGGGGAGCTGTTTTTT.

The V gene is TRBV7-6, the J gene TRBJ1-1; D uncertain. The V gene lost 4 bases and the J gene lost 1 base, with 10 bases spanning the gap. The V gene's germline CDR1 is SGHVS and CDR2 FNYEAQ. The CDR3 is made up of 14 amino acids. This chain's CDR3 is CASSSSVANTEAFF. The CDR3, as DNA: TGTGCCAGCAGCTCCAGCGTAGCGAACACTGAAGCTTTCTTT.

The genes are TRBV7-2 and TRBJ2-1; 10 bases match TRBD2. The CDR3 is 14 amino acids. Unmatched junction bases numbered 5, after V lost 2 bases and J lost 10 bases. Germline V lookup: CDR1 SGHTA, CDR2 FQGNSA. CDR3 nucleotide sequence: TGTGCCAGCAGCTTAATCGGACTAGCGGCCGAGCAGTTCTTC. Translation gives CASSLIGLAAEQFF.